One T cell receptor beta chain is described in this entry. What was amplified from RNA transcripts were TCR beta CDR3 regions. Initially, a first-round RT-PCR of the TCR CDR3 employed the HTBI primer set. TCRdb processed the multiplex PCR reads anew with MiXCR; each CDR3 protein has one entry. The data hold approximately 600,000 distinct CDR3 sequences, with 16% observed a single time. The data stem from a study of T cells in Graves' hyperthyroidism and ophthalmopathy. V shed 1 base and J shed 8 bases, with 12 bases lying between them. Germline CDR1 reads MGHRA; CDR2 reads YSYEKL. The CDR3 is made up of 14 amino acids. Calling Graves' hyperthyroidism stable meant ophthalmopathy did not progress within 18 months. Patients aged 18 to 65 had newly diagnosed hyperthyroidism of under 2 months' duration. Diagnosis relied on clinical symptoms, serum thyroxine and TRAb, thyroid ultrasound and orbital computed tomography. Fresh peripheral blood, about 10 ml of it, supplied the PBMCs.

This receptor was identified in a woman aged 25 to 39 with Graves' hyperthyroidism. The rearrangement links TRBV4-1 to TRBJ2-1; D not resolved. The sample taken for sequencing was blood. CDR3 in DNA: TGCGCCAGCAGCCAAGGTTTTTCCGGCGATGAGCAGTTCTTC. Protein: CASSQGFSGDEQFF.